The T cell receptor beta chain described here comes from a study of blood T cell repertoires in COVID-19. Study as a whole: Sources were T cells, B-cell-depleted T cells, or PBMCs; the material itself was cDNA or gDNA.

Clones were sequenced by immunoSEQ multiplex PCR, and TCRdb holds only the in-frame ones, with some missing. The data hold approximately 120,000 clones, with about 80% observed a single time. The CDR3 runs 13 residues. Germline CDR1 is MNHNY and CDR2 is SVGAGI (reference sequence). The germline V and J ends were trimmed by 4 bases and 1 base, with 7 bases remaining between them. The rearrangement links TRBV6-6 to TRBJ1-1, with no clear D. The specimen sequenced was peripheral blood. The receptor comes from a man aged 35 to 55 with active or convalescent COVID-19. The CDR3 DNA reads as TGTGCCAGCAGTTCCTTCCCGAACACTGAAGCTTTCTTT. Protein sequence: CASSSFPNTEAFF.